Given below is one TCR beta chain in context. Antigen: not known. TCRdb keeps only in-frame clones here, not all; method: immunoSEQ multiplex PCR. This table has some 140,000 clones, 89% appearing once. The data belong to a study of cytomegalovirus exposure and HLA in healthy donors. Study findings and constraints: CMV antigen specificity of three CMV-associated chains was confirmed in vitro.

Between the trimmed V and J ends, which lost 7 bases and 0 bases, there was a span of 11 bases. CDR3 length: 14 residues. Germline V gives CDR1 SNHLY, CDR2 FYNNEI. The donors were in the 120-subject validation cohort, distinct from the approximately 610-subject first cohort. The receptor was isolated from a woman between 18 and 29 years old in good health and CMV-seropositive. Input material: PBMCs. V usage is TRBV2 and J usage is TRBJ2-3; no definite D call. The CDR3 here is CASKNTLSTDTQYF. In DNA form, the CDR3 reads TGTGCCAGCAAAAACACCCTTAGCACAGATACGCAGTATTTT.